This TCR beta chain was found in a study of T cells in Graves' hyperthyroidism and ophthalmopathy (dated by TCRdb to the late 2010s). Looking at the study overall: Peripheral blood was sampled at the time of initial diagnosis, prior to any treatment. Following sampling, methimazole starting at 30 mg daily was given to hyperthyroidism patients, and high-dose intravenous methylprednisolone was given to ophthalmopathy patients. Prospective prediction of ophthalmopathy was tested in an independent validation cohort of under 20 hyperthyroidism patients and 15 to 17 patients who later progressed to ophthalmopathy. To identify TCR V-J signatures that set the groups apart, the researchers used a discovery cohort of 95 to 100 patients, made up of 40 to 45 with Graves' ophthalmopathy and about 60 with stable Graves' hyperthyroidism. The paper reports TCR Vbeta CDR3 sequencing of roughly 140 peripheral blood samples: around 41 ophthalmopathy, fewer than 80 hyperthyroidism and roughly 17 progressor patients. The roughly 91 discovery patients were randomly divided into training and test sets at a 7:3 ratio. Thyroid tissue and blood T-cell repertoires from six Graves' hyperthyroidism patients were also compared in the study. The investigation overall reported the following: Sample size was not statistically predetermined, and blinding of investigators to group allocation was not performed. Blood samples also contained most of the expanded thyroid clonotypes (frequency above 0.001), which suggests that blood repertoires may reflect thyroid immune responses. During validation, the model predicted progression to ophthalmopathy a median of around 7 months ahead of onset, with 70.59% sensitivity and more than 72% specificity. A 13 V-J signature model separated ophthalmopathy from stable hyperthyroidism, with around 88% sensitivity and 81.08% specificity in cross-validation and 80%/75% in testing.

The TCR beta CDR3 regions were amplified from RNA transcripts. A first-round RT-PCR of the TCR CDR3 used the HTBI primer set with the Qiagen OneStep RT-PCR kit. Libraries were constructed in a second round of multiplex PCR, after which size selection and purification were carried out. Sequencing of the libraries was done on an Illumina HiSeq2000 using paired-end 100 bp reads. The authors processed their data as follows. Raw data were processed with SOAPnuke, discarding reads with adapters, uncalled bases, mean Phred below 15, or no exact constant-primer or identifier match. COPE v1.2.5 was used to merge the high-quality paired reads, and each unique nucleotide sequence was defined as a clonotype. Clonotypes were aligned to IMGT TRBV, TRBD and TRBJ reference segments using MiTCR v1.1. The analysis was restricted to V-J combinations with a frequency above 0.0001, which together covered 99.2% of the repertoires. A TCS score was defined as the ratio of F50 (clonal expansion) to E x V (chaos), with BLOSUM62-based TCRdist applied between CDR3 peptides within each V-J. Welch's t-statistics and random forest reduced roughly 530 V-J features to 13, which were used in a naive Bayes classifier (R e1071). TCRdb trimmed the raw reads at Q25, called clones with MiXCR and kept productive beta chains. Records with the same CDR3 protein are collapsed into one entry carrying the most frequent genes and DNA. These V and J calls are TCRdb output, not the study's own analysis. This sample lists about 400,000 distinct CDR3 sequences; more than 15% were detected once. The ten largest clones add up to 14% of the sample.

As to this clonotype: No cognate antigen has been identified for it. There are no base qualities to consult, and no much larger clone falls within one base.

From the germline V gene, CDR1 is WSHSY and CDR2 is SAAADI. There are 15 amino acids in the CDR3, from cysteine to phenylalanine inclusive. Only the CDR3 portion is preserved as DNA: 45 bases, with reading frame beginning at the first base. V and J are truncated by 0 bases and 4 bases respectively, leaving an intervening sequence of 12 bases. A patient counted as having stable Graves' hyperthyroidism if no progression to ophthalmopathy occurred over 18 months of follow-up. The hyperthyroidism patients were between 18 and 65 years old and newly diagnosed, with a disease duration of less than 2 months. The study excluded patients with uncontrolled infections, other autoimmune diseases, pregnancy or lactation. Diagnoses were established on the basis of clinical symptoms, serum thyroxine and TRAb, thyroid ultrasound, and orbital computed tomography. PBMCs were separated from 8 to 10 ml of fresh peripheral blood using Ficoll-Paque density gradient centrifugation. Total RNA was extracted with Trizol reagent, and quality was checked on an Agilent 2100 Bioanalyzer.

Sequencing used blood. The chain employs TRBV10-2 and TRBJ1-1; TRBD1 is possibly the D segment (5 matching bases). This sequence originates from a woman under 30 with Graves' hyperthyroidism. The DNA reads TGCGCCAGCAGTGAGTCGGCAGCGAGGGGCACTGAAGCTTTCTTT. The resulting protein is CASSESAARGTEAFF.